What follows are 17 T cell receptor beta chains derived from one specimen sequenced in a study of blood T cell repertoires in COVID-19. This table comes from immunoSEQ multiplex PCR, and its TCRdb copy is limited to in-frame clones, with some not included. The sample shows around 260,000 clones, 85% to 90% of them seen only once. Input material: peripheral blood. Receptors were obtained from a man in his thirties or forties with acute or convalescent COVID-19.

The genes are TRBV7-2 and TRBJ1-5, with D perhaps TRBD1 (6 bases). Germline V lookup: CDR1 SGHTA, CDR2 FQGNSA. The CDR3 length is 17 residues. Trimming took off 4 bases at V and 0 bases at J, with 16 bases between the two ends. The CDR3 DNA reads TGTGCCAGCAGCTCCACAGGGTCCCCTTATAGCAATCAGCCCCAGCATTTT. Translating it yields CASSSTGSPYSNQPQHF.

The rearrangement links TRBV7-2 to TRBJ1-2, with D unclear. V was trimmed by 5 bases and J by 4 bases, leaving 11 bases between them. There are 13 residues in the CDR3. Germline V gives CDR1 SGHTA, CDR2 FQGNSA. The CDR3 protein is CASSPDTSYGYTF. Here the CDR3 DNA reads TGTGCCAGCAGCCCAGACACGTCCTATGGCTACACCTTC.

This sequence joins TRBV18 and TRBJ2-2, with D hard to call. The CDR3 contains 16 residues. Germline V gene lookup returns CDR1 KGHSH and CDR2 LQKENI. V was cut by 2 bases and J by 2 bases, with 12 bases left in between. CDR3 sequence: CASSPMAAANTGELFF. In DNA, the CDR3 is TGTGCCAGCTCACCAATGGCGGCGGCAAACACCGGGGAGCTGTTTTTT.

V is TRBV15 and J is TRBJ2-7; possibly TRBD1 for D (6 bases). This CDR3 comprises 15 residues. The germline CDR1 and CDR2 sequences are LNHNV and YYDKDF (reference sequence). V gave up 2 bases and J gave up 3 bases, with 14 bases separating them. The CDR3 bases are TGTGCCACCAGCAGAACCCGGGACACCTACTACGAGCAGTACTTC. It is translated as CATSRTRDTYYEQYF.

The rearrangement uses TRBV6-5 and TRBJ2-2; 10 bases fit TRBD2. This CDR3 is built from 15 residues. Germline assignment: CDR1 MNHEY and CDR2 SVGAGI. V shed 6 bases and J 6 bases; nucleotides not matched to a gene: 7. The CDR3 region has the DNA TGTGCCAGCAGCTCGCTAGCGGGGGCCGCCGGGGAGCTGTTTTTT. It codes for CASSSLAGAAGELFF.

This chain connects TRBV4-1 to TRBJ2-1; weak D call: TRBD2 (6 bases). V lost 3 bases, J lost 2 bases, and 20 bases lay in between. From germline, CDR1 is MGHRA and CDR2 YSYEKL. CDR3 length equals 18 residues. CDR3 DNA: TGCGCCAGCAGCCAGACTTCTATCGGGAGCCTTCCCTACAATGAGCAGTTCTTC. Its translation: CASSQTSIGSLPYNEQFF.

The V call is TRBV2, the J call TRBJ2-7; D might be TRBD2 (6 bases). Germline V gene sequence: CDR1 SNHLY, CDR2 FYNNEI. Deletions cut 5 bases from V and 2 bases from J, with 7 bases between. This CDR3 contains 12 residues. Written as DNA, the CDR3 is TGTGCCAGCAGTAGACTAGCCTACGAGCAGTACTTC. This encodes CASSRLAYEQYF.

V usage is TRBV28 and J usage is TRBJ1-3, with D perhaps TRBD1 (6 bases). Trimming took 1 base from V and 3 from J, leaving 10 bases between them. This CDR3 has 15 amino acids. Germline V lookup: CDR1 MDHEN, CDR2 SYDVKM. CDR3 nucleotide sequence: TGTGCCAGCAGTTTATCCACAGGGTATGGAAACACCATATATTTT. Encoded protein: CASSLSTGYGNTIYF. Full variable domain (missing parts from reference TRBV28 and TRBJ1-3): DVKVTQSSRYLVKRTGEKVFLECVQDMDHENMFWYRQDPGLGLRLIYFSYDVKMKEKGDIPEGYSVSREKKERFSLILESASTNQTSMYLCASSLSTGYGNTIYFGEGSWLTVV.

CDR3 nucleotide sequence: TGCGCCAGCAGCGAACAGGGCGCGGGGGCCAACGTCCTGACTTTC. Its protein is CASSEQGAGANVLTF. The chain joins TRBV5-1 to TRBJ2-6, with D maybe TRBD1 (6 bases). The V gene's germline CDR1 is SGHRS and CDR2 YFSETQ. V lost 4 bases and J lost 4, with 12 bases in between. The CDR3 spans 15 residues.

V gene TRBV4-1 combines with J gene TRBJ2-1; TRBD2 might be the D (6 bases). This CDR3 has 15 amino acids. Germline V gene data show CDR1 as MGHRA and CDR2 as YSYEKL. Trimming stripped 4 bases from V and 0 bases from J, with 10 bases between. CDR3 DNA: TGCGCCAGCAGCCTAGCGGCGAGCTCCTACAATGAGCAGTTCTTC. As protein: CASSLAASSYNEQFF.

The CDR3 spells CASSLVSSLQGSNYGYTF. The CDR3 DNA reads TGTGCCAGCAGCTTAGTCAGTTCTTTGCAGGGCTCTAACTATGGCTACACCTTC. The chain joins TRBV7-9 to TRBJ1-2, with TRBD1 as a possible D gene (5 bases). The CDR3 is 18 residues long. Per the germline V gene, CDR1 is SEHNR and CDR2 is FQNEAQ (reference sequence). Deletions cut 1 base from V and 0 bases from J, with 18 bases between. The full variable domain, with the rest looked up from reference TRBV7-9 and TRBJ1-2, is DTGVSQNPRHKITKRGQNVTFRCDPISEHNRLYWYRQTLGQGPEFLTYFQNEAQLEKSRLLSDRFSAERPKGSFSTLEIQRTEQGDSAMYLCASSLVSSLQGSNYGYTFGSGTRLTVV.

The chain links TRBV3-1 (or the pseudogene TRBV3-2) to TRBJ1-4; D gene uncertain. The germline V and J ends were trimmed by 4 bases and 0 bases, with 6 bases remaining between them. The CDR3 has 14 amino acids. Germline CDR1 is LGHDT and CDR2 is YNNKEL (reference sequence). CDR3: CASSRSATNEKLFF. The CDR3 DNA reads TGTGCCAGCAGCCGCAGTGCAACTAATGAAAAACTGTTTTTT.

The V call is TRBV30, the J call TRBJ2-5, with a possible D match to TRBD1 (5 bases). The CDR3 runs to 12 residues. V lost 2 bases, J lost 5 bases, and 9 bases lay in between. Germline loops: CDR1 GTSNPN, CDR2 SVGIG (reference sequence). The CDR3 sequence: CAWSLGRETQYF. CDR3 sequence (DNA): TGTGCCTGGAGTTTGGGGCGGGAGACCCAGTACTTC.

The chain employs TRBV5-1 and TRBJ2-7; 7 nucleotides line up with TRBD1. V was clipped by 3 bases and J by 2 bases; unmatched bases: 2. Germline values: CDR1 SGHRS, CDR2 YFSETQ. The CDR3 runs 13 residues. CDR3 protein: CASSSDRAYEQYF. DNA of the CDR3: TGCGCCAGCAGCTCCGACAGGGCCTACGAGCAGTACTTC.

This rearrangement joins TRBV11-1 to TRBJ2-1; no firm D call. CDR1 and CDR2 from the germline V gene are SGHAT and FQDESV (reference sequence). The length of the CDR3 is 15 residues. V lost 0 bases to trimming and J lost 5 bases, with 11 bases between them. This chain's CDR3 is CASSLAGILNNEQFF. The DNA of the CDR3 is TGTGCCAGCAGCTTAGCGGGCATATTGAACAATGAGCAGTTCTTC.

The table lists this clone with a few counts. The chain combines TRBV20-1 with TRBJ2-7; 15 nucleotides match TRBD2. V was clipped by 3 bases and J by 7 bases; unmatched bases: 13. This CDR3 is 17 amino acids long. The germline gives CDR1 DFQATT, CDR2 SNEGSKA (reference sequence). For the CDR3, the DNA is TGCAGTGCTAGTGGCTGGACTAGCGGGAGGGCTTTGAAGGAGCAGTACTTC. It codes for CSASGWTSGRALKEQYF.

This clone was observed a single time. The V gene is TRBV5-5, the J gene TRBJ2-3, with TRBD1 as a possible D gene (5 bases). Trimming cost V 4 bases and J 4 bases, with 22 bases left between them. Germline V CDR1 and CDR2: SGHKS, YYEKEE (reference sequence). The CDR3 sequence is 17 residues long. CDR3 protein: CASSGNRLHESPDTQYF. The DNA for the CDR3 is TGTGCCAGCAGCGGAAACAGGCTACACGAATCGCCAGATACGCAGTATTTT.